This T cell receptor (beta chain) was captured in a study of PD-1 blockade in classical Hodgkin lymphoma. Comments on this clone: Its antigen is as yet unknown.

Profiled with immunoSEQ multiplex PCR; TCRdb holds only in-frame clones, not every one. Of more than 85,000 clones detected, around 90% appear once; the ten largest clones hold less than 3%. Every one of the patients relapsed after autologous stem cell transplantation (brentuximab vedotin exposure was variable). J was trimmed by 13 bases and V by 6 bases; bases with no gene match: 12. CDR1 and CDR2 (germline): SGHRS, YFSETQ. CDR3 length: 13 amino acids. Broader study findings: Why the repertoires differ is still unclear, perhaps disease activity or prior therapy. According to reports, newly diagnosed patients had lower baseline TCR diversity than healthy donors, and relapsed/refractory patients had lower baseline TCR diversity still.

The J gene is TRBJ2-3, the V gene TRBV5-1; 9 nucleotides line up with TRBD2. The source was peripheral blood mononuclear cells (PBMCs), collected before the second cycle of nivolumab. The receptor was isolated from a human donor with classical Hodgkin lymphoma. The CDR3 here is CASTLASGTSKYF. The CDR3, as DNA: TGCGCCAGCACATTGGCTTCCGGGACTAGCAAGTATTTT.